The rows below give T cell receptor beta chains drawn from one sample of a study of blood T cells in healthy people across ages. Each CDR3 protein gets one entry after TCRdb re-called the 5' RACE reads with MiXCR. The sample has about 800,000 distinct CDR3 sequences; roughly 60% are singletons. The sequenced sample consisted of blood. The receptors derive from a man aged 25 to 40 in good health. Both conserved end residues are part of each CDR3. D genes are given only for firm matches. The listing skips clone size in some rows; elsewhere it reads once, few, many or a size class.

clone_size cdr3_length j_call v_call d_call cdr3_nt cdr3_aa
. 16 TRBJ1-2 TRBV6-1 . TGTACCAGCACTAGAAGAGGAGAGGGAGACCTCTATGGCTACACCTTC CTSTRRGEGDLYGYTF
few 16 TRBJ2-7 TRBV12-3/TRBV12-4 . TGTGCCAGCAGGCGCCGGACCAGGCAGGGCCCCTACGAGCAGTACTTC CASRRRTRQGPYEQYF
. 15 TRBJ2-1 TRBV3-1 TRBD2 TGTGCCAGCAGCCAAAGTAGCGGGAGCGCCCATGAGCAGTTCTTC CASSQSSGSAHEQFF
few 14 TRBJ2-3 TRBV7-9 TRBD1 TGTGCCAGCAGCTTTCCCAGGGACAGGGGAACGCAGTATTTT CASSFPRDRGTQYF
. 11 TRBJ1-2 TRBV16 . TGTGCCAGCAGCCTTTACAGGGGCTACACCTTC CASSLYRGYTF
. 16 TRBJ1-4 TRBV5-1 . TGCGCCAGCAGCCCTGGACACCGGGGCGCAGAAGAAAAACTGTTTTTT CASSPGHRGAEEKLFF
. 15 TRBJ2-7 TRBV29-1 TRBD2 TGCAGCGTTACATTCGGAGTCCCGGGGGGAGGGGAGCAGTACTTC CSVTFGVPGGGEQYF
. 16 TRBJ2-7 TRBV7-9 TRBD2 TGTGCCAGCAGTTCTACCTACTCTGGGACTACGTACGAGCAGTACTTC CASSSTYSGTTYEQYF
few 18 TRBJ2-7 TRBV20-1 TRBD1 TGCAGTGCTAGAAGTTCTAGGTTGATCCGACAGGGATACTACGAGCAGTACTTC CSARSSRLIRQGYYEQYF
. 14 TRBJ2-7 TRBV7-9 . TGTGCCAGCAGCCGCGACGGAGGCCCCTACGAGCAGTACTTC CASSRDGGPYEQYF
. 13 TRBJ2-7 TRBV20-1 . TGCAGTGCCCCCGGACCAGCTTGGTACGAGCAGTACTTC CSAPGPAWYEQYF
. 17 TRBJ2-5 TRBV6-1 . TGTGCCAGCAGTGAAGCGCTTCTAAGGGGGGGCCGAGAGACCCAGTACTTC CASSEALLRGGRETQYF
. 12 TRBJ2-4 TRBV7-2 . TGTGCCAGCAGCTCTAGAAAAAACATTCAGTACTTC CASSSRKNIQYF
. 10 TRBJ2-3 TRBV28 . TGTGCCAGCAGTAGGTATACGCAGTATTTT CASSRYTQYF
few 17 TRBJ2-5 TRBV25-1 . TGTGCCAGCAGTGAATATTTCTCCGGGATCCTACAAGAGACCCAGTACTTC CASSEYFSGILQETQYF
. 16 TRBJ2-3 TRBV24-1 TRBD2 TGTGCCACCAGTGTTGGTGGGAGGGCAAGCACAGATACGCAGTATTTT CATSVGGRASTDTQYF
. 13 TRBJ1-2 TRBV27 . TGTGCCAGCAGTGCAGTTGACCGTACGGGCTACACCTTC CASSAVDRTGYTF
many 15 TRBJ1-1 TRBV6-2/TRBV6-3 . TGTGCCAGCAGTTCGAGGACCTCATCCAGCACTGAAGCTTTCTTT CASSSRTSSSTEAFF
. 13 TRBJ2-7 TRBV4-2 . TGTGCCAGCAGCCAAGATGATCGTATCGAGCAGTACTTC CASSQDDRIEQYF
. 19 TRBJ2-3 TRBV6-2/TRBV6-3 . TGTGCCAGCAGTTACCCCAATCGACCCAACCCTCTGGGGAGAGATACGCAGTATTTT CASSYPNRPNPLGRDTQYF
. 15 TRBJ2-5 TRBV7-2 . TGTGCCAGCAGCTCCCACCGGGTTTCAGGGGAGACCCAGTACTTC CASSSHRVSGETQYF
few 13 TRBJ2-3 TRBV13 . TGTGCCAGCAGCACCTCAGGGAGTGATACGCAGTATTTT CASSTSGSDTQYF
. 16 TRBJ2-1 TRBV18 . TGTGCCAGCCAATCACCGCAGATCCACTCTTACAATGAGCAGTTCTTC CASQSPQIHSYNEQFF
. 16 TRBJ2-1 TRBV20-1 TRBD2 TGCAGTGCTAGAGATTCCTCTAGCGGGGGGACCGGTGAGCAGTTCTTC CSARDSSSGGTGEQFF
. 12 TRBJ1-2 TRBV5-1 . TGCGCCAGCAGCCCGGGGGAGAGTGGCTACACCTTC CASSPGESGYTF
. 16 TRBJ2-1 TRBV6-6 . TGTGCTGGCAGTTTTAGCGACCCGAGCTCCTACAATGAGCAGTTCTTC CAGSFSDPSSYNEQFF
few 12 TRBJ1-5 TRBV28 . TGTGCCAGCAACCAATTCAATCAGCCCCAGCATTTT CASNQFNQPQHF
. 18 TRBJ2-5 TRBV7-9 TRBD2 TGTGCCAGCAGCCGCCCTCGACTTACTAGCGAGGGCCAAGAGACCCAGTACTTC CASSRPRLTSEGQETQYF
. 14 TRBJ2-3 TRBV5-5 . TGTGCCAGCAGTCCGGGCGGGGACACAGATACGCAGTATTTT CASSPGGDTDTQYF
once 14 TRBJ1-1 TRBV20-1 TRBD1 TGCAGTGCCCCAACACGACAGGGGGGCACTGAAGCTTTCTTT CSAPTRQGGTEAFF
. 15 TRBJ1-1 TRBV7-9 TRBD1 TGTGCCAGCAGCTTAGACAGGGGAGGTAACACTGAAGCTTTCTTT CASSLDRGGNTEAFF
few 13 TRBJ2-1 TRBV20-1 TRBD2 TGCAGTGCTTCTAGCGGGGTAAACAATGAGCAGTTCTTC CSASSGVNNEQFF
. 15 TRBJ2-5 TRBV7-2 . TGTGCCAGCAGCCCGGGACCGCCAGGGCAAGAGACCCAGTACTTC CASSPGPPGQETQYF
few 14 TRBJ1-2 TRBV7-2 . TGTGCCAGCAGCTTAGCCACAGGCGGCAACGGCTACACCTTC CASSLATGGNGYTF
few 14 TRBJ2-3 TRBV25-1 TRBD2 TGTGCCAGCACGGGACTAGCGGTCACAGATACGCAGTATTTT CASTGLAVTDTQYF
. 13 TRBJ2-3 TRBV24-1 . TGTGCCACCAGTGATAGTATTCGGGATACGCAGTATTTT CATSDSIRDTQYF
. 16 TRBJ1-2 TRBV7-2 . TGTGCCAGCAGCTTTAGTGGGGGGTCTACTTGGGAGGGCTACACCTTC CASSFSGGSTWEGYTF
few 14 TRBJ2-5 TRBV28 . TGTGCCAGCAGTTTCGCGACAGGGAGGGAGACCCAGTACTTC CASSFATGRETQYF
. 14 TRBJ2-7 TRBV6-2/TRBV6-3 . TGTGCCAGCAGACGAACTGCCAGATCCTACGAGCAGTACTTC CASRRTARSYEQYF
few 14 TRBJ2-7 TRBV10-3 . TGTGCCATCACCGAGGGGGTTCGGTCCTACGAGCAGTACTTC CAITEGVRSYEQYF